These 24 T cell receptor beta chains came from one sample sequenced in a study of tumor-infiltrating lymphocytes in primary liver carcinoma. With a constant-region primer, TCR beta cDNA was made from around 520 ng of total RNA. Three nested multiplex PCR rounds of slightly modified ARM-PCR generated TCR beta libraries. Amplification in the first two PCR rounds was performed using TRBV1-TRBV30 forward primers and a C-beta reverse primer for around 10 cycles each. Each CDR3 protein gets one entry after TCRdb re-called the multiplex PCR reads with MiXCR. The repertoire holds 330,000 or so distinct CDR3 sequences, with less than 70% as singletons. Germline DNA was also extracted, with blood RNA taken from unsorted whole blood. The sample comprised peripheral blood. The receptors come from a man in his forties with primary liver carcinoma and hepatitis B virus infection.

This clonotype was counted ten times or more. The CDR3 DNA follows: TGTGCCAGCAGCCAACTCTACGAGCAGTACTTC. This gives the protein CASSQLYEQYF. The chain employs TRBV14 and TRBJ2-7; D not resolved. V was pared by 2 bases and J by 3 bases, with 2 bases between. From germline, CDR1 is SGHDN and CDR2 FVKESK. The CDR3 is 11 amino acids.

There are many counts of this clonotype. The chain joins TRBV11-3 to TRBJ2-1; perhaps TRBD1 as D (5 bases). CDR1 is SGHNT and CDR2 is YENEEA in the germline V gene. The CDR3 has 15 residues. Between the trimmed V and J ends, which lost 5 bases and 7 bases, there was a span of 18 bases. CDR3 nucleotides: TGTGCCAGCAGCCGTGGACAAGCGTGGTCAAATGAGCAGTTCTTC. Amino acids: CASSRGQAWSNEQFF.

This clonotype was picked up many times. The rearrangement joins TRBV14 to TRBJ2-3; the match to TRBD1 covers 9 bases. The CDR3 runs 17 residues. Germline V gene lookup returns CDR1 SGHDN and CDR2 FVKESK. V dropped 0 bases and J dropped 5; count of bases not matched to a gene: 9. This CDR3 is CASSQDVGQGFRDTQYF. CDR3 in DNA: TGTGCCAGCAGCCAAGATGTGGGACAGGGTTTCCGAGATACGCAGTATTTT.

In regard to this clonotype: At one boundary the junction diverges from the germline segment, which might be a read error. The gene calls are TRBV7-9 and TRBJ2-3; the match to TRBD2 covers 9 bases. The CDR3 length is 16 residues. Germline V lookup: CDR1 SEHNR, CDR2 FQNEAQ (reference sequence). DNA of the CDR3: TGTGCCAGCAGCCTGATTAGCGGGAGAGGCCCAGATACACAGTATTTT. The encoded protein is CASSLISGRGPDTQYF.

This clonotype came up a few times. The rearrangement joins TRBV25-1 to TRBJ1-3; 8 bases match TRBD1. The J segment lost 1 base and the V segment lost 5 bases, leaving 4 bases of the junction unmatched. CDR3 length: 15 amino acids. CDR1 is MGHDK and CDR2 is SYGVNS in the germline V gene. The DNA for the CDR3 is TGTGCCAGCAGTACAGGGGGAAGATCTGGAAACACCATATATTTT. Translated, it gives CASSTGGRSGNTIYF.

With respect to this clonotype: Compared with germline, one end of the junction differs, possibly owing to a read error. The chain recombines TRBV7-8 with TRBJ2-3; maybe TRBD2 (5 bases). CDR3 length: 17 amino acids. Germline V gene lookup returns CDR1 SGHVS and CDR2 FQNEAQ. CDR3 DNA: TGTTCCAGCAGCTTAGGACGGACTGGGGATGGCACAGATACGCAGTATTTT. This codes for CSSSLGRTGDGTDTQYF.

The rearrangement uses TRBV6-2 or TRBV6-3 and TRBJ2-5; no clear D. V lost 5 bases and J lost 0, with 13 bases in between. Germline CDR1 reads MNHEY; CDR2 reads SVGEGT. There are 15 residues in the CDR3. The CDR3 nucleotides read TGTGCCAGCAGTCTACAGTGGCCGTACCAAGAGACCCAGTACTTC. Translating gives CASSLQWPYQETQYF.

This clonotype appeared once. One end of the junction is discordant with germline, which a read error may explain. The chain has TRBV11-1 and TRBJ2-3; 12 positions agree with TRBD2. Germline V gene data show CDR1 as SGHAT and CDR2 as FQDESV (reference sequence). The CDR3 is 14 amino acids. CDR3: CTSSLGTSGPPRYF. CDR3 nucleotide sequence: TGTACCAGCAGCCTAGGGACTAGCGGGCCTCCTCGATATTTT. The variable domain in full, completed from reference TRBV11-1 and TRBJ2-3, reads EAEVAQSPRYKITEKSQAVAFWCDPISGHATLYWYRQILGQGPELLVQFQDESVVDDSQLPKDRFSAERLKGVDSTLKIQPAELGDSAMYLCTSSLGTSGPPRYFGPGTRLTVL.

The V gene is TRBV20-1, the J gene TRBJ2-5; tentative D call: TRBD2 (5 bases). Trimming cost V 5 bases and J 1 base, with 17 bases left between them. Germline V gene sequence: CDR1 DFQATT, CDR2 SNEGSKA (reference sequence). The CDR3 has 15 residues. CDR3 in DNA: TGCAGTGCTCACTTCATATCGGGGATCCAAGAGACCCAGTACTTC. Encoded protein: CSAHFISGIQETQYF.

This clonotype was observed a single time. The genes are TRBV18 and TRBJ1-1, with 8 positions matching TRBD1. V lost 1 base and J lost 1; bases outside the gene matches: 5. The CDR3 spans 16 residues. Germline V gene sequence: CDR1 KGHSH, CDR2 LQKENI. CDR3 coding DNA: TGTGCCAGCTCACCACAATCTGGGACAGGGAACACTGAAGCTTTCTTT. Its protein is CASSPQSGTGNTEAFF.

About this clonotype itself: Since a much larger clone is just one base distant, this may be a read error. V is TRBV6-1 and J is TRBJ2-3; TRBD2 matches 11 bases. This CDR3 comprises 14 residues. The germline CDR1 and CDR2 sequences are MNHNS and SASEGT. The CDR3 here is CAIRTSGSTETQYF. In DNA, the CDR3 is TGTGCCATTCGGACTAGCGGGTCGACAGAAACGCAGTATTTT.

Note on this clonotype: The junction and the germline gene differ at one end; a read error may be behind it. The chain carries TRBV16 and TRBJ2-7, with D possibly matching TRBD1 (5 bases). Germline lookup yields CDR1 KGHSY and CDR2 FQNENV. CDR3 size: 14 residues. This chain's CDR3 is CASSRPQGPYEQYF. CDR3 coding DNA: TGTGCCAGCAGCCGACCTCAGGGTCCCTACGAGCAATACTTC.

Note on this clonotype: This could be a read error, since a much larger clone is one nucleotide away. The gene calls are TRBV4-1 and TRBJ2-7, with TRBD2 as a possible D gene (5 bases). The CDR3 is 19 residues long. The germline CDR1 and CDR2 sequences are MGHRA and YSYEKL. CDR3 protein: CTSSQDERWAEAKPYEQYF. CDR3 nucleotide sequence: TGCACCAGCAGCCAAGATGAAAGATGGGCGGAGGCTAAACCCTACGAGCAGTACTTC.

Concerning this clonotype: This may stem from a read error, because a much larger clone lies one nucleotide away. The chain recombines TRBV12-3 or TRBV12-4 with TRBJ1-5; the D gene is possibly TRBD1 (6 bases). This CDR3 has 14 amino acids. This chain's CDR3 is CASSRGQSNKPQHF. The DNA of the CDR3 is TGTGCCAGCAGCCGTGGACAGAGCAATAAGCCCCAGCATTTT.

The CDR3: CASSQEQNQGYSNQPQHF. CDR3 nucleotides: TGTGCCAGCAGCCAAGAGCAGAATCAGGGCTATAGCAATCAGCCCCAGCATTTT. The J gene is TRBJ1-5, the V gene TRBV4-2, with a weak D call TRBD1 (5 bases). Trimming pared 0 bases from V and 0 bases from J, leaving 15 bases between. Germline values: CDR1 LGHNA, CDR2 YNFKEQ. The CDR3 contains 18 residues.

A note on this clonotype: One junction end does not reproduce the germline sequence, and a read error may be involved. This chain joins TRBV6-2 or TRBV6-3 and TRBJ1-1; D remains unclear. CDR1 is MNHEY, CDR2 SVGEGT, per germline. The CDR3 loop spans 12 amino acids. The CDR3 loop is CAGSYSGPEAFF. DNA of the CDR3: TGTGCCGGCAGTTACTCGGGTCCCGAAGCTTTCTTT.

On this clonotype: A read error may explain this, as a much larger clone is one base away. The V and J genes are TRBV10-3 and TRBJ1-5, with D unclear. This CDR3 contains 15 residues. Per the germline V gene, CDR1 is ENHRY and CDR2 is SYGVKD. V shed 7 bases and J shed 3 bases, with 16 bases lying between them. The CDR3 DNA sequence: TGTGCCATCATTGCTGGCGTGGGTGACAATCAGCCCCAGCATTTT. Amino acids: CAIIAGVGDNQPQHF.

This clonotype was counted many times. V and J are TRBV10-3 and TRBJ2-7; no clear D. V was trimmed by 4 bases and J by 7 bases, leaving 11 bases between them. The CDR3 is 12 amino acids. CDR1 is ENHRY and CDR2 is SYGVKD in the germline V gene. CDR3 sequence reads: CAISAQDVEQYF. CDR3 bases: TGTGCCATCAGTGCGCAGGATGTGGAGCAGTACTTC.

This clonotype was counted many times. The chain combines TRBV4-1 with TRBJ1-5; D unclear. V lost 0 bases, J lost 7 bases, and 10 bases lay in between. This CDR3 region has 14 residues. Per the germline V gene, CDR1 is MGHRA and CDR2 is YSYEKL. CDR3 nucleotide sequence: TGCGCCAGCAGCCAAGATCCTTGGAAACAGCCCCAGCATTTT. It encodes CASSQDPWKQPQHF.

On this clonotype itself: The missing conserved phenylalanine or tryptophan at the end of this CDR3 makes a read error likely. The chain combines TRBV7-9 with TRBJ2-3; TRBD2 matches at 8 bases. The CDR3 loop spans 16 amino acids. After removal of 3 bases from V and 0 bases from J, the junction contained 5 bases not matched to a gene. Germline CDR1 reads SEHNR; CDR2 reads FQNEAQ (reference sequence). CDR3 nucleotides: TGTGCCAGCAGCTTGGGGACTAGTGGAAGCACAGATACGCAGTATTTG. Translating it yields CASSLGTSGSTDTQYL.

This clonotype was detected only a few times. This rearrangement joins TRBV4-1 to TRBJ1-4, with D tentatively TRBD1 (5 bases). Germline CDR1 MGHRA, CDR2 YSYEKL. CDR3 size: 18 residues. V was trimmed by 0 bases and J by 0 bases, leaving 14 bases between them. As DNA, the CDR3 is TGCGCCAGCAGCCAAGATAATTGGGGGAAGGCAACTAATGAAAAACTGTTTTTT. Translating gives CASSQDNWGKATNEKLFF.

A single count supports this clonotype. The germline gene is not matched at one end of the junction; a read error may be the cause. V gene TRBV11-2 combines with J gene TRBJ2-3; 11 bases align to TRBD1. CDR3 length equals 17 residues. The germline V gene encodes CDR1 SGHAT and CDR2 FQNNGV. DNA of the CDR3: TGTGCCAGCAGCCGCTGGACAGGGGGCCGTGTAACAGATACGCAATATTTT. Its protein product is CASSRWTGGRVTDTQYF.

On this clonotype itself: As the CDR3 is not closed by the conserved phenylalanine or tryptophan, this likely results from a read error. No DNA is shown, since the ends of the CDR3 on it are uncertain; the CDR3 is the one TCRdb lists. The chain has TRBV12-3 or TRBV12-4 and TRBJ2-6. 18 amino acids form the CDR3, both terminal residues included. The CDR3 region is CASTFINGFRSGANVPTL.

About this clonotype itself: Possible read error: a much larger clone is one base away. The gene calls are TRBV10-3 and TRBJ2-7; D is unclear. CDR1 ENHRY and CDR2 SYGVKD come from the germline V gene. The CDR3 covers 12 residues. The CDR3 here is CAILLPSYKQYF. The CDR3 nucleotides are TGTGCCATCCTGCTGCCATCCTACAAGCAGTACTTC.